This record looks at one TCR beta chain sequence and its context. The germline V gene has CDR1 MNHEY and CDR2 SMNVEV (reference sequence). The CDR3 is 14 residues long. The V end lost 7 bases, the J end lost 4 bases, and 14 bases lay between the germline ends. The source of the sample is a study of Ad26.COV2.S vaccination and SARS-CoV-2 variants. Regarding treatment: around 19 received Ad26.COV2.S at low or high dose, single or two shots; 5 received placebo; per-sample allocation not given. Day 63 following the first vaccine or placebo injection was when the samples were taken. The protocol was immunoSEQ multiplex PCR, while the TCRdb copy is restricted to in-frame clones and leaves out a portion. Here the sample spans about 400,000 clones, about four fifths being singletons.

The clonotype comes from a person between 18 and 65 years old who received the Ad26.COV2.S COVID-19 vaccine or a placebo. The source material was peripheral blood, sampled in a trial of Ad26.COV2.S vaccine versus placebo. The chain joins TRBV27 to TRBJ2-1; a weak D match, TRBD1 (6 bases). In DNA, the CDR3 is TGTGCCAGCACCGGGACATTCGATTACAATGAGCAGTTCTTC. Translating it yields CASTGTFDYNEQFF.